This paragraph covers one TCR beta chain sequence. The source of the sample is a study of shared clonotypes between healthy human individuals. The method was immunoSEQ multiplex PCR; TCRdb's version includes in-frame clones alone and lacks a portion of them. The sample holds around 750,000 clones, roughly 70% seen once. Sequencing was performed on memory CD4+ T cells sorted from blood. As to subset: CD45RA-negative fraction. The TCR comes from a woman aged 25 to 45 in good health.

The CDR3 sequence: CASIPHDSSYEQYF. The DNA for the CDR3 is TGCGCCAGCATCCCACACGACAGTTCCTACGAGCAGTACTTC. V is TRBV5-1 and J is TRBJ2-7, with a tentative D call TRBD1 (5 bases). V was cut by 6 bases and J by 1 base, with 14 bases left in between. This CDR3 is 14 amino acids long. CDR1 and CDR2 (germline): SGHRS, YFSETQ.